This T cell receptor beta chain originates from a study of Ad26.COV2.S vaccination and SARS-CoV-2 variants. Sequencing was performed with immunoSEQ multiplex PCR; in TCRdb, only in-frame clones are kept and a portion is missing. The sample has over 100,000 clones, around 81% seen once. CDR1 and CDR2 (germline): MGHRA, YSYEKL. Trimming pared 2 bases from V and 4 bases from J, leaving 20 bases between. The CDR3 has 17 amino acids. The TCR sequence derives from a human donor who had recovered from COVID-19. The specimen was peripheral blood, collected after recovery from COVID-19. The chain joins TRBV4-1 to TRBJ1-1, with D uncertain. Here the CDR3 reads CASSQRSGESGTTEAFF. CDR3 in DNA: TGCGCCAGCAGCCAACGATCGGGTGAGAGTGGAACCACTGAAGCTTTCTTT.